Below, one T cell receptor beta chain is given with its context. This CDR3 has 16 residues. V lost 4 bases, J lost 7 bases, and 12 bases stayed unmatched. Per the germline V gene, CDR1 is SGDLS and CDR2 is YYNGEE. These data originate in a study of T cell changes during pregnancy in multiple sclerosis. The protocol was immunoSEQ multiplex PCR, while the TCRdb copy is restricted to in-frame clones and leaves out a portion. The repertoire consists of 56,000 or so clones, with around nine tenths occurring once and the leading ten covering around 2.1%. The chain is built from TRBV9 and TRBJ2-1; 9 bases align to TRBD1. This receptor was taken from a female donor in good health, enrolled as a control in a pregnancy study. Sequenced material: peripheral blood, taken in the first trimester of pregnancy. The CDR3 here is CASSPRGDRDHNEQFF. The CDR3 DNA reads TGTGCCAGCAGCCCGAGGGGGGACAGGGATCATAATGAGCAGTTCTTC.